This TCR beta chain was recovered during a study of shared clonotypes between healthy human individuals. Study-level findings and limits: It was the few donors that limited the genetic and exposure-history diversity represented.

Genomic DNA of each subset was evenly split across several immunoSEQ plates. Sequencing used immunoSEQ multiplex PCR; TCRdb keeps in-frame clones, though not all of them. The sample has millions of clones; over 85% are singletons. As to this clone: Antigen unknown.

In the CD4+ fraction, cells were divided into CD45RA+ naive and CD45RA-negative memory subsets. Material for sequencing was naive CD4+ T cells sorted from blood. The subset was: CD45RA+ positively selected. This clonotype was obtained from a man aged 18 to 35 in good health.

In DNA, the CDR3 is TGTGCCAGCAGTTACTGGGGCGGGAGGTCCTACAATGAGCAGTTCTTC. Translation gives CASSYWGGRSYNEQFF. The chain joins TRBV6-5 to TRBJ2-1; 8 bases map to TRBD2. The CDR3 sequence is 16 residues long. V gave up 1 base and J gave up 1 base; unmatched junction bases: 3. Germline assignment: CDR1 MNHEY and CDR2 SVGAGI.